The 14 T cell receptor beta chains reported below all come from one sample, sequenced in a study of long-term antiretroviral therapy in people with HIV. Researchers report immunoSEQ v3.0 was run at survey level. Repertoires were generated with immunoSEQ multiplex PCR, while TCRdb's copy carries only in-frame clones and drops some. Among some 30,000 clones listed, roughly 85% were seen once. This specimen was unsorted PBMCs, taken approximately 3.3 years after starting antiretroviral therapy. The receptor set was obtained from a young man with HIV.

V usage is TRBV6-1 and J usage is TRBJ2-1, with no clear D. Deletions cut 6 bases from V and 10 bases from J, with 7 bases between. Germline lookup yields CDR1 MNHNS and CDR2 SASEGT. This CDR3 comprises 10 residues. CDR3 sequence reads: CASSDYEQFF. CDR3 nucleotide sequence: TGTGCCAGCAGCGATTACGAGCAGTTCTTC.

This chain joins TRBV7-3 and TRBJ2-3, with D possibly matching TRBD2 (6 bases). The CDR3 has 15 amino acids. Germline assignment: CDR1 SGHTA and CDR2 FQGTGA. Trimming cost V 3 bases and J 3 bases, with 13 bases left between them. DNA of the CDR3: TGTGCCAGCAGCTTTTCCGGGAGTGTAACAGATACGCAGTATTTT. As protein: CASSFSGSVTDTQYF.

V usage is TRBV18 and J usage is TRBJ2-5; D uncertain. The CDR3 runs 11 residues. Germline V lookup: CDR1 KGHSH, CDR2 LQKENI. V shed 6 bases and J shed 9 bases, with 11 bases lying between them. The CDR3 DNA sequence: TGTGCCAGCTCTCAGAGTGGGGCCCAGTACTTC. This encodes CASSQSGAQYF.

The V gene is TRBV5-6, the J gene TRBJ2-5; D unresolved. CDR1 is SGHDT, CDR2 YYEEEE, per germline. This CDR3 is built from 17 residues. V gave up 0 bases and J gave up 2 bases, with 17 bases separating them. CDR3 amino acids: CASSLGKNWYRQETQYF. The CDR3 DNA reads TGTGCCAGCAGCTTGGGAAAAAATTGGTACAGACAAGAGACCCAGTACTTC.

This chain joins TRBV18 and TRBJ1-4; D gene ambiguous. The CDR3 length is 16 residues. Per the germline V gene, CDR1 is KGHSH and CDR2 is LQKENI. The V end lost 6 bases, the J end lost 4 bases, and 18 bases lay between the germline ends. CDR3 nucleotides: TGTGCCAGCTCCCCCTCCAAACAACGGGTTAATGAAAAACTGTTTTTT. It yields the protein CASSPSKQRVNEKLFF.

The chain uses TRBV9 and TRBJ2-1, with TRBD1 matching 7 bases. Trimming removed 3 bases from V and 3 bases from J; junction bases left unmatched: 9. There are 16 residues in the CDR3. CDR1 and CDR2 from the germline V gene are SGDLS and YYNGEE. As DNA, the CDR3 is TGTGCCAGCAGCGCCTACCCCGGACAGGTCTACAATGAGCAGTTCTTC. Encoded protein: CASSAYPGQVYNEQFF. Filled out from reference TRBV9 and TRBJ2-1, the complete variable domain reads DSGVTQTPKHLITATGQRVTLRCSPRSGDLSVYWYQQSLDQGLQFLIQYYNGEERAKGNILERFSAQQFPDLHSELNLSSLELGDSALYFCASSAYPGQVYNEQFFGPGTRLTVL.

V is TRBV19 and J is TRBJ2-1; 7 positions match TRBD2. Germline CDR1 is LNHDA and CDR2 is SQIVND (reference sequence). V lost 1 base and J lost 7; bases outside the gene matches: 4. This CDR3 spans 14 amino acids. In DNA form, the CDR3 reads TGTGCCAGTAGTATAGGGGGGGGTCGGAATGAGCAGTTCTTC. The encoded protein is CASSIGGGRNEQFF.

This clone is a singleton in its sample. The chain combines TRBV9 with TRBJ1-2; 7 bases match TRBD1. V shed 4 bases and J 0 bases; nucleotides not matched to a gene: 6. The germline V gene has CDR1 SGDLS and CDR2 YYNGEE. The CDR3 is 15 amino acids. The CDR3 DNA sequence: TGTGCCAGCAGCCCAACCGGGACAGCTAACTATGGCTACACCTTC. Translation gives CASSPTGTANYGYTF.

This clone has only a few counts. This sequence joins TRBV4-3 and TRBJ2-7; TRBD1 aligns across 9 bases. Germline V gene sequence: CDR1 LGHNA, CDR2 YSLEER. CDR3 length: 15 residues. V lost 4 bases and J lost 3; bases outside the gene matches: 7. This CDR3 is CASSPGTGRGYEQYF. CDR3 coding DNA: TGCGCCAGCAGCCCCGGGACAGGGAGAGGCTACGAGCAGTACTTC.

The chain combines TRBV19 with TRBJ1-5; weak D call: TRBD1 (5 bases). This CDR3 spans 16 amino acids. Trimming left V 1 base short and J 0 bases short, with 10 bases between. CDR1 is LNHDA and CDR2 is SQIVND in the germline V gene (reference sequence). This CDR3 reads CASSIGTQYSNQPQHF. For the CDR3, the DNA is TGTGCCAGTAGTATAGGGACACAATATAGCAATCAGCCCCAGCATTTT.

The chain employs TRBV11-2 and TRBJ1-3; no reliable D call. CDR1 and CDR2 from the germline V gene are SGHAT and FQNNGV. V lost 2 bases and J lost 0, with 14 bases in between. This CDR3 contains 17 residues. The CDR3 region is CASSLSWTSFSGNTIYF. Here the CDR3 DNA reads TGTGCCAGCAGCTTAAGTTGGACGTCCTTCTCTGGAAACACCATATATTTT.

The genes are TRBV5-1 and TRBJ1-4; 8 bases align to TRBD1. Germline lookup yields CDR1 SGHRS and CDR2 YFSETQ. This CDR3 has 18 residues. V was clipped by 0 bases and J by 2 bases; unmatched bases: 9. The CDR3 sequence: CASSLASGGGRTNEKLFF. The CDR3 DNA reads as TGCGCCAGCAGCTTGGCCTCAGGGGGCGGGCGCACTAATGAAAAACTGTTTTTT.

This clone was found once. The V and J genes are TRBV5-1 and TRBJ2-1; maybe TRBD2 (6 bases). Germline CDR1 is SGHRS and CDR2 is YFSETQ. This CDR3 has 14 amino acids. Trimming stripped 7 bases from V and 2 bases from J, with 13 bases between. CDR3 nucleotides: TGCGCCAGCCGGCCGGGGGTGGCCTACAATGAGCAGTTCTTC. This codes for CASRPGVAYNEQFF.

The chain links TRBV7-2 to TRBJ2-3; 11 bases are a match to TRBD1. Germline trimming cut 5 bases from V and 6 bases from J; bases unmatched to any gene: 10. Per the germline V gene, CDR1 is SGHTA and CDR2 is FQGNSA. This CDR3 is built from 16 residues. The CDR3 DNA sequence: TGTGCCAGCAGCCCCCAGGGGACAGGGGGTTACGATACGCAGTATTTT. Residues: CASSPQGTGGYDTQYF.